This T cell receptor beta chain was recorded in a study of cytomegalovirus exposure and HLA in healthy donors. PCR primers comprised 60 Vbeta and 13 Jbeta primers. The authors' processing: Later, tens of millions of unique TCR beta chains were counted in an analysis, and about 10 million of them were shared. The repertoire was sequenced with immunoSEQ multiplex PCR; TCRdb's copy has only in-frame clones and lacks some. The V and J calls and clone size are taken from that table; D and trimming were inferred from the DNA. The sample records around 70,000 clones, roughly 82% being singletons. Study-level findings and limits: With high specificity and sensitivity, the classifier reportedly diagnosed cytomegalovirus status. Common viral pathogens seemed, in a later analysis, to connect with several of the most significant clusters.

J gave up 0 bases and V 10 bases, and 5 bases lay outside the gene matches. The CDR3 has 15 residues. Looked up from germline, CDR1 is LNHDA and CDR2 is SQIVND (reference sequence). A word on this clone: Its specificity is unknown.

Material for sequencing was PBMCs. The chain employs TRBV19 and TRBJ2-2; 10 bases match TRBD2. This clonotype was obtained from a male donor in good health and CMV-seropositive. The CDR3 reads CATLAGESNTGELFF. Written as DNA, the CDR3 is TGTGCCACCCTAGCGGGAGAGTCGAACACCGGGGAGCTGTTTTTT.